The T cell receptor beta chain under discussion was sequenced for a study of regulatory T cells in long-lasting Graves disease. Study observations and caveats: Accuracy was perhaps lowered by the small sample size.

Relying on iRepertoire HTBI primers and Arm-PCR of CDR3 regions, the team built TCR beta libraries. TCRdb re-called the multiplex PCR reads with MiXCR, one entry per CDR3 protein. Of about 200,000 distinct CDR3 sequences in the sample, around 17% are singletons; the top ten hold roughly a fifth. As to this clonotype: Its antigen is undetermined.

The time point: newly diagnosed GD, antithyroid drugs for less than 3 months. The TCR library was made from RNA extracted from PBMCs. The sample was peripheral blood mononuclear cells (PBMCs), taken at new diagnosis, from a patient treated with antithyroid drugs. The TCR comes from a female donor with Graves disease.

CDR3 residues: CASSGGGWNQPQHF. CDR3 in DNA: TGTGCCAGCAGCGGGGGGGGATGGAATCAGCCCCAGCATTTT. V gene TRBV5-8 combines with J gene TRBJ1-5; D is perhaps TRBD1 (5 bases). Trimming shortened V by 4 bases and J by 4 bases, and 12 bases separated the two germline ends. The CDR3 runs 14 residues. CDR1 is SGHTS and CDR2 is YDEGEE in the germline V gene.